These 28 T cell receptor beta chains share one sample of origin, sequenced in a study of post-analysis software for immune sequencing data. General study results and limits: Compared with controls, patients had more of roughly five TRBV segments, including TRBV5-6, TRBV5-1 and TRBV20-1.

TCR beta libraries were prepared from cDNA with unique molecular identifiers. TCRdb passed the PCR reads through MiXCR, listing each CDR3 protein once. The data contain some 890,000 distinct CDR3 sequences, roughly 50% of them singletons. What these receptors recognize is not known. The sequenced sample was blood. These receptors originate from a girl aged 10 to 17 with multiple sclerosis.

The count of this clonotype is one. V is TRBV15 and J is TRBJ2-3; TRBD1 or TRBD2 may be the D gene (7 bases each). The germline gives CDR1 LNHNV, CDR2 YYDKDF (reference sequence). Trimming pared 0 bases from V and 1 base from J, leaving 14 bases between. There are 17 residues in the CDR3. The CDR3 bases are TGTGCCACCAGCAGAGACCCCCAGGGGGGGGGCACAGATACGCAGTATTTT. This sequence encodes CATSRDPQGGGTDTQYF.

The chain couples TRBV28 to TRBJ1-2; the match to TRBD1 covers 8 bases. The CDR3 runs 15 residues. V dropped 4 bases and J dropped 4; count of bases not matched to a gene: 8. Germline values: CDR1 MDHEN, CDR2 SYDVKM. The DNA of the CDR3 is TGTGCCAGCAGTTCGCAGGGGGCGCTTAGCTATGGCTACACCTTC. Its translation is CASSSQGALSYGYTF.

This sequence joins TRBV20-1 and TRBJ2-3; 9 bases match TRBD2. The CDR3 consists of 18 residues. The ends lost 3 bases at V and 0 bases at J; junction bases unmatched: 13. The V gene's germline CDR1 is DFQATT and CDR2 SNEGSKA (reference sequence). In DNA, the CDR3 is TGCAGTGCTAGTCGGGCTAGCGGGGACCGCCGAAGCACAGATACGCAGTATTTT. Protein sequence: CSASRASGDRRSTDTQYF.

This clonotype was detected only a few times. V usage is TRBV15 and J usage is TRBJ2-5; 9 bases map to TRBD1. The J call may be wrong; the DNA end is better matched by TRBJ2-7. The length of the CDR3 is 15 residues. Germline loops: CDR1 LNHNV, CDR2 YYDKDF (reference sequence). CDR3 nucleotide sequence: TGTGCCACCAGCAGAGAGACAGGGGGAGTTTACGAGCAGTACTTC. It codes for CATSRETGGVYEQYF.

This clonotype was counted a single time. An end of the junction does not agree with germline; a read error may underlie this. This chain links TRBV29-1 with TRBJ2-1; D not certain. The CDR3 runs 13 residues. CDR1 SQVTM and CDR2 ANQGSEA come from the germline V gene. CDR3 residues: CSVGQKLGNGQFF. The CDR3 nucleotides read TGCAGCGTCGGCCAAAAATTAGGGAATGGGCAGTTCTTC.

The chain links TRBV6-5 to TRBJ2-7; D gene unclear. The CDR3 has 15 residues. V lost 8 bases and J lost 0, with 17 bases in between. Germline V gene data show CDR1 as MNHEY and CDR2 as SVGAGI. CDR3 nucleotides: TGTGCCAGCGCCAACGGACGGCAGTCCTCCTACGAGCAGTACTTC. Its protein product is CASANGRQSSYEQYF.

The chain joins TRBV7-2 to TRBJ1-6; no reliable D call. In germline, CDR1 is SGHTA, CDR2 FQGNSA. Trimming pared 5 bases from V and 7 bases from J, leaving 15 bases between. The CDR3 runs to 15 residues. In DNA form, the CDR3 reads TGTGCCAGCAGCCCGGTGGCGCTGAGAAATTCACCCCTCCACTTT. It yields the protein CASSPVALRNSPLHF. Full variable domain (remainder filled in from reference TRBV7-2 and TRBJ1-6): GAGVSQSPSNKVTEKGKDVELRCDPISGHTALYWYRQSLGQGLEFLIYFQGNSAPDKSGLPSDRFSAERTGGSVSTLTIQRTQQEDSAVYLCASSPVALRNSPLHFGNGTRLTVT.

This clonotype was observed a single time. The DNA for the CDR3 is TGTGCCAGCAGTTACTCACAGGGGGTGAACACTGAAGCTTTCTTT. Its protein is CASSYSQGVNTEAFF. The J gene is TRBJ1-1, the V gene TRBV6-5, with TRBD1 identical over 8 bases. J gave up 0 bases and V 0 bases, and 0 bases lay outside the gene matches. Germline CDR1 and CDR2: MNHEY and SVGAGI. This CDR3 comprises 15 residues.

This clonotype was recorded a few times. The chain links TRBV6-5 to TRBJ2-7; 7 nucleotides align to TRBD1. The V segment lost 7 bases and the J segment 0 bases; nucleotides outside the gene matches: 6. Germline V CDR1 and CDR2: MNHEY, SVGAGI. This CDR3 has 14 residues. The CDR3 loop reads CASTNRGSSYEQYF. The CDR3 bases are TGTGCCAGCACTAACAGGGGTAGCTCCTACGAGCAGTACTTC.

A few counts support this clonotype. The rearrangement uses TRBV19 and TRBJ2-3; D not certain. CDR3 size: 14 residues. Germline loops: CDR1 LNHDA, CDR2 SQIVND (reference sequence). V dropped 0 bases and J dropped 4 bases, with 8 bases sitting between them. In DNA form, the CDR3 reads TGTGCCAGTAGTATAGACTATGGGGCAGATACGCAGTATTTT. This sequence encodes CASSIDYGADTQYF.

In regard to this clonotype: The junction departs from the called germline gene at one end, perhaps through a read error. The J gene is TRBJ2-7, the V gene TRBV14, with D possibly being TRBD2 (5 bases). The J call is doubtful: the DNA matches TRBJ2-5 better. Looked up from germline, CDR1 is SGHDN and CDR2 is FVKESK. CDR3 length: 15 residues. Here the CDR3 reads CTSSQKVVRRETQYF. CDR3 coding DNA: TGTACCAGCAGCCAAAAGGTCGTGAGGAGGGAGACCCAGTACTTC.

This rearrangement joins TRBV20-1 to TRBJ1-2; D is ambiguous. V dropped 0 bases and J dropped 0 bases, with 5 bases sitting between them. The length of the CDR3 is 13 residues. Germline V gene data show CDR1 as DFQATT and CDR2 as SNEGSKA (reference sequence). The CDR3 DNA reads as TGCAGTGCTAGAGAGACGACTAACTATGGCTACACCTTC. Translated, it gives CSARETTNYGYTF.

This chain connects TRBV12-3 or TRBV12-4 to TRBJ2-4; no firm D call. This CDR3 is 12 amino acids long. Trimming left V 5 bases short and J 8 bases short, with 10 bases between. The CDR3 protein is CASSPTNDIQYF. Written as DNA, the CDR3 is TGTGCCAGCAGTCCAACTAATGACATTCAGTACTTC.

This clonotype was counted a single time. The V gene is TRBV2, the J gene TRBJ1-2; D possibly corresponds to TRBD1 (5 bases). Trimming left V 2 bases short and J 7 bases short, with 11 bases between. The CDR3 extends over 13 amino acids. Per germline, CDR1 SNHLY and CDR2 FYNNEI. CDR3 protein: CASSEQGEVGYTF. The CDR3 nucleotides are TGTGCCAGCAGTGAACAGGGAGAAGTTGGCTACACCTTC.

This clonotype was found once. The junction does not match germline at one end; this may be a read error. The rearrangement joins TRBV7-8 to TRBJ2-1, with D possibly matching TRBD1 (6 bases). This CDR3 is 18 amino acids long. CDR1 is SGHVS and CDR2 is FQNEAQ in the germline V gene. DNA of the CDR3: TGTACCAGCAGCCACGATACCGAACAGGGTCGACCCTACAATGAGCAGTTCTTC. The encoded protein is CTSSHDTEQGRPYNEQFF.

This chain links TRBV30 with TRBJ1-1, with TRBD1 matching 8 bases. The CDR3 extends over 13 amino acids. The J segment lost 1 base and the V segment lost 5 bases, leaving 3 bases of the junction unmatched. Looked up from germline, CDR1 is GTSNPN and CDR2 is SVGIG (reference sequence). The CDR3 protein is CAWGDRTNTEAFF. CDR3 sequence (DNA): TGTGCCTGGGGGGACAGGACGAACACTGAAGCTTTCTTT.

The chain joins TRBV28 to TRBJ1-2, with a tentative D call TRBD1 (5 bases). Trimming cost V 2 bases and J 0 bases, with 10 bases left between them. The CDR3 spans 15 residues. Germline loops: CDR1 MDHEN, CDR2 SYDVKM. In DNA form, the CDR3 reads TGTGCCAGCAGTTTAGGACACAACCCTAACTATGGCTACACCTTC. Translated: CASSLGHNPNYGYTF.

This clonotype was found a few times. The chain joins TRBV6-5 to TRBJ2-3; D perhaps matches TRBD2 (5 bases). Trimming left V 2 bases short and J 4 bases short, with 10 bases between. Germline V gene sequence: CDR1 MNHEY, CDR2 SVGAGI. This CDR3 comprises 14 residues. The CDR3 sequence is CASSYVGSPDTQYF. CDR3 bases: TGTGCCAGCAGTTACGTGGGGAGTCCAGATACGCAGTATTTT.

In its sample, this clonotype was seen a few times. The V gene is TRBV20-1, the J gene TRBJ2-7; TRBD1 might be the D (5 bases). The DNA end favors TRBJ2-5, so the J call may be wrong. CDR3 size: 13 residues. Germline values: CDR1 DFQATT, CDR2 SNEGSKA (reference sequence). The CDR3 loop is CSARVKDTETQYF. In DNA form, the CDR3 reads TGCAGTGCTAGAGTCAAGGACACAGAGACCCAGTACTTC.

This clonotype was detected a few times. The V gene is TRBV29-1, the J gene TRBJ1-2; D is undetermined. The CDR3 loop spans 11 amino acids. Looked up from germline, CDR1 is SQVTM and CDR2 is ANQGSEA. V lost 3 bases and J lost 4, with 6 bases in between. CDR3 amino acids: CSVDRSYGYTF. DNA for the CDR3: TGCAGCGTTGATAGGAGCTATGGCTACACCTTC.

J is TRBJ2-1 and V is TRBV29-1, with a possible D match to TRBD2 (5 bases). Germline loops: CDR1 SQVTM, CDR2 ANQGSEA. V was shortened by 1 base and J by 4 bases, with 14 bases between the two germline ends. The CDR3 contains 15 residues. The CDR3 bases are TGCAGCGTTGAAGGGGTGCGCGGGCTTTACAATGAGCAGTTCTTC. Protein product: CSVEGVRGLYNEQFF.

V and J are TRBV3-1 and TRBJ2-5; D not resolved. The last part of the DNA fits TRBJ2-7 better; the J call may be wrong. The CDR3 totals 12 residues. Per the germline V gene, CDR1 is LGHDT and CDR2 is YNNKEL (reference sequence). The DNA of the CDR3 is TGTGCCAGCAGCCAAAACGGATACGAGCAGTACTTC. Its protein product is CASSQNGYEQYF.

In nucleotides, the CDR3 is TGTGCCACCAGCACGCGACCAGGGTTCATGAACACTGAAGCTTTCTTT. Translating gives CATSTRPGFMNTEAFF. The chain employs TRBV15 and TRBJ1-1; D perhaps matches TRBD1 (5 bases). The germline V gene has CDR1 LNHNV and CDR2 YYDKDF (reference sequence). CDR3 size: 16 residues. V was clipped by 4 bases and J by 0 bases, with 15 bases between them. The full variable domain, rest sourced from reference TRBV15 and TRBJ1-1, is DAMVIQNPRYQVTQFGKPVTLSCSQTLNHNVMYWYQQKSSQAPKLLFHYYDKDFNNEADTPDNFQSRRPNTSFCFLDIRSPGLGDTAMYLCATSTRPGFMNTEAFFGQGTRLTVV.

The chain couples TRBV10-3 to TRBJ1-1; D gene uncertain. The CDR3 sequence is 13 residues long. Germline CDR1 and CDR2: ENHRY and SYGVKD. Trimming cost V 6 bases and J 0 bases, with 8 bases left between them. For the CDR3, the DNA is TGTGCCATCAGCGGGATTCTGAACACTGAAGCTTTCTTT. The encoded protein is CAISGILNTEAFF.

V usage is TRBV3-1 and J usage is TRBJ2-2, with unresolved D. The CDR3 is 12 residues long. The germline CDR1 and CDR2 sequences are LGHDT and YNNKEL (reference sequence). Trimming left V 4 bases short and J 7 bases short, with 7 bases between. CDR3 protein: CASSLPGGELFF. The DNA for the CDR3 is TGTGCCAGCAGCCTACCCGGCGGGGAGCTGTTTTTT. Combining the CDR3 with reference TRBV3-1 and TRBJ2-2 gives the whole variable domain DTAVSQTPKYLVTQMGNDKSIKCEQNLGHDTMYWYKQDSKKFLKIMFSYNNKELIINETVPNRFSPKSPDKAHLNLHINSLELGDSAVYFCASSLPGGELFFGEGSRLTVL.

The V gene is TRBV10-3, the J gene TRBJ1-4; TRBD1 might be the D (5 bases). Between the trimmed V and J ends, which lost 8 bases and 8 bases, there was a span of 21 bases. The CDR3 has 15 residues. Germline values: CDR1 ENHRY, CDR2 SYGVKD. The CDR3 DNA follows: TGTGCCATCGCCCCTGATAGGTCGGGGCAGGAAAAACTGTTTTTT. It translates to CAIAPDRSGQEKLFF.

The rearrangement uses TRBV4-2 and TRBJ2-7; D assignment may be TRBD1 or TRBD2 (6 bases each). The V end lost 1 base, the J end lost 6 bases, and 19 bases lay between the germline ends. This CDR3 has 16 residues. CDR1 LGHNA and CDR2 YNFKEQ come from the germline V gene. The CDR3 DNA is TGTGCCAGCAGCCAAGCGGGGGACACCCCGGACGCCGAGCAGTACTTC. This sequence encodes CASSQAGDTPDAEQYF.

This chain links TRBV5-1 with TRBJ2-5; TRBD1 matches at 8 bases. The DNA end is a closer match to TRBJ2-7, so the J assignment may be wrong. CDR3 length: 15 residues. Looked up from germline, CDR1 is SGHRS and CDR2 is YFSETQ. This CDR3 reads CASSTGTGGGHEQYF. The DNA of the CDR3 is TGCGCCAGCAGCACTGGGACAGGTGGGGGCCACGAGCAGTACTTC.